The 6 T cell receptor beta chains presented below share a single source sample, sequenced in a study of post-analysis software for immune sequencing data. TCR beta cDNA libraries had unique molecular identifiers. TCRdb re-called the PCR reads with MiXCR, one entry per CDR3 protein. Of some 450,000 distinct CDR3 sequences in the sample, roughly 45% are singletons; the top ten hold over 10%. Study-wide results and caveats: TRBV5-6, TRBV5-1 and TRBV20-1 were among five TRBV segments more frequent in patients than controls.

These TCRs' antigens remain unknown. Sequenced material: blood. These receptors originate from a girl aged 5 to 17 with multiple sclerosis.

The chain recombines TRBV6-2 or TRBV6-3 with TRBJ1-2, with D possibly TRBD1 on 5 matching bases. The CDR3 runs to 14 residues. Germline CDR1 MNHEY, CDR2 SVGEGT. The V end lost 4 bases, the J end lost 7 bases, and 16 bases lay between the germline ends. CDR3 coding DNA: TGTGCCAGCAGTTTATCGGGACCGACACTTGGCTACACCTTC. Its translation is CASSLSGPTLGYTF.

The chain combines TRBV9 with TRBJ2-5; TRBD2 aligns across 9 bases. The J call may be wrong; the DNA end is better matched by TRBJ2-7. This CDR3 is built from 17 residues. In germline, CDR1 is SGDLS, CDR2 YYNGEE. In nucleotides, the CDR3 is TGTGCCAGCAGCCCCCGCGGGGGGGGATTGGGGAGTTACGAGCAGTACTTC. Protein: CASSPRGGGLGSYEQYF.

This clonotype was observed a handful of times. This chain links TRBV10-3 with TRBJ2-3; D not resolved. Per the germline V gene, CDR1 is ENHRY and CDR2 is SYGVKD. This CDR3 region has 11 residues. Trimming stripped 6 bases from V and 2 bases from J, with 3 bases between. The CDR3 spells CAIRITDTQYF. CDR3 DNA sequence: TGTGCCATCAGAATCACAGATACGCAGTATTTT.

The chain carries TRBV11-2 and TRBJ2-1, with a possible D match to TRBD1 (6 bases). The CDR3 is made up of 17 amino acids. Germline V gene data show CDR1 as SGHAT and CDR2 as FQNNGV. Trimming took off 1 base at V and 5 bases at J, with 18 bases between the two ends. CDR3 DNA sequence: TGTGCCAGCAGCTTAGGTGTCCGGGAAGGGGGAGACAATGAGCAGTTCTTC. Protein sequence: CASSLGVREGGDNEQFF.

The gene calls are TRBV18 and TRBJ2-5; D gene uncertain. V lost 4 bases and J lost 2, with 11 bases in between. From germline, CDR1 is KGHSH and CDR2 LQKENI. The CDR3 extends over 14 amino acids. The CDR3 DNA is TGTGCCAGCTCACAACCCCCAGGACAAGAGACCCAGTACTTC. It translates to CASSQPPGQETQYF.

This clonotype was seen a few times. The CDR3, as DNA: TGTGCCAGCAGCCTACAGGGCTCCCGAGAGACCCAGTACTTC. Its translation: CASSLQGSRETQYF. This rearrangement joins TRBV5-5 to TRBJ2-7; a weak D match, TRBD1 (6 bases). The DNA end lines up better with TRBJ2-5; the J call may be wrong. CDR3 size: 14 residues. Germline CDR1 and CDR2: SGHKS and YYEKEE (reference sequence).